This entry describes one T cell receptor (beta chain). As yet, its antigen is unknown. This sample was included in a study of OX40 agonist ivuxolimab in advanced cancers. Study as a whole: Ivuxolimab is a fully human IgG2 antibody that activates OX40 (CD134). Males comprised 75% to 90% of the group, whose mean age was about 60 years (range roughly 20 to 85).

TCRdb's copy holds only in-frame clones and misses some; the assay was immunoSEQ multiplex PCR. The sample records 60,000 to 65,000 clones, 80% to 95% being singletons. Study-wide findings and caveats: Clones of CD4+ and CD8+ blood T cells grew by week 6 at doses of 0.1 to 3.0 mg/kg. Researchers did not determine the expanded peripheral T cells' antigen specificity.

In germline, CDR1 is SGHNT, CDR2 YYREEE (reference sequence). The V end lost 4 bases, the J end lost 3 bases, and 13 bases lay between the germline ends. This CDR3 comprises 14 residues. Sequences were derived from CD4+ or CD8+ T cells sorted from blood, sampled in a trial of the OX40 agonist ivuxolimab. The chain combines TRBV5-4 with TRBJ1-1, with D perhaps TRBD1 (6 bases). The sequence was collected from an adult with an advanced solid tumor such as melanoma, head and neck, liver or kidney cancer. In DNA, the CDR3 is TGTGCCAGCAGCGGGGGGGCCGGGGACACTGAAGCTTTCTTT. Translating gives CASSGGAGDTEAFF.